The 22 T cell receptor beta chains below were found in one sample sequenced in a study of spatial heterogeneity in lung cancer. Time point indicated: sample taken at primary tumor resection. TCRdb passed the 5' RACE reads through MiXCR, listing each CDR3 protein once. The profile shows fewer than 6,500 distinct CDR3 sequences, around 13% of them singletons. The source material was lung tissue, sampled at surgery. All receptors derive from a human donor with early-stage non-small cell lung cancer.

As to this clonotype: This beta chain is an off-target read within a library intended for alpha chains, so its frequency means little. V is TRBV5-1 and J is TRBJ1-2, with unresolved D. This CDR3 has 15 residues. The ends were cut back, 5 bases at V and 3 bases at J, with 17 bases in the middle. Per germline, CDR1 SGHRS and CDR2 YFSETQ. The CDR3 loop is CASSRDITRDYGYTF. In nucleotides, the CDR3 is TGCGCCAGCAGTCGAGACATAACGAGGGACTATGGCTACACCTTC.

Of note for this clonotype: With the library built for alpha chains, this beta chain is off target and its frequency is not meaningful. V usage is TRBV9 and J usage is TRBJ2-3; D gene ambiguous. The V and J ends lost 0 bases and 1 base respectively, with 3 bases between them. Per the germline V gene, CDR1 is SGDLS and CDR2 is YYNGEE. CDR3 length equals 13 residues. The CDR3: CASSVVGTDTQYF. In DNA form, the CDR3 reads TGTGCCAGCAGCGTAGTGGGCACAGATACGCAGTATTTT. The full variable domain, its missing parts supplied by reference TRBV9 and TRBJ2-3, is DSGVTQTPKHLITATGQRVTLRCSPRSGDLSVYWYQQSLDQGLQFLIQYYNGEERAKGNILERFSAQQFPDLHSELNLSSLELGDSALYFCASSVVGTDTQYFGPGTRLTVL.

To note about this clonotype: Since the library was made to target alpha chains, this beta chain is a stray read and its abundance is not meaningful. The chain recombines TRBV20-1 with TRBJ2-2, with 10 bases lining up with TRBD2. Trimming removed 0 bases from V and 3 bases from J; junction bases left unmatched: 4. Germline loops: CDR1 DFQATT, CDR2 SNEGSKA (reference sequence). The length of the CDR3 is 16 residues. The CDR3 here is CSARDGTSAYTGELFF. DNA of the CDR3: TGCAGTGCTAGAGATGGGACTAGCGCCTACACCGGGGAGCTGTTTTTT.

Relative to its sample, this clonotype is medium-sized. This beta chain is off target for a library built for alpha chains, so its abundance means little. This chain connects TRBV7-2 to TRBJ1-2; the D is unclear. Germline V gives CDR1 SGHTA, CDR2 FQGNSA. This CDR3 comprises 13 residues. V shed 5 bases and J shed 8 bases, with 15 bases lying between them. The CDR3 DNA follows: TGTGCCAGCAGCCTTCTAGGTCGGCGCGGCTACACCTTC. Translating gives CASSLLGRRGYTF.

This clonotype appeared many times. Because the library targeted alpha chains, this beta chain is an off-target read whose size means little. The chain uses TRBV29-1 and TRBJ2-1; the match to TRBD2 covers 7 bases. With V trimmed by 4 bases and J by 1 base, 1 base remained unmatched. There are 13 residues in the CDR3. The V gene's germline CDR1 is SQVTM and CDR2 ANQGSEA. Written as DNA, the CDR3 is TGCAGCGTTGCGGGAGGATCCTACAATGAGCAGTTCTTC. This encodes CSVAGGSYNEQFF.

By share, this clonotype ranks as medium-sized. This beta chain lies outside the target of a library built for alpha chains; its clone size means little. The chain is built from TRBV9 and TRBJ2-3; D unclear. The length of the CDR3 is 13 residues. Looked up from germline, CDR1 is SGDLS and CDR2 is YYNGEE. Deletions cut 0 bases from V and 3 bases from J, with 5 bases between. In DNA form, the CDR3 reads TGTGCCAGCAGCGTAGTTGCAACAGATACGCAGTATTTT. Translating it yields CASSVVATDTQYF.

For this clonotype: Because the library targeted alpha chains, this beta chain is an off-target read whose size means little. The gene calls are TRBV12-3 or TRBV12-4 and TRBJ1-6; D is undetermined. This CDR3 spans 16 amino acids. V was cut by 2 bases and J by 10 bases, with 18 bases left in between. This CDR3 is CASSLSMGVGRSPLHF. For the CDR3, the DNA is TGTGCCAGCAGTTTATCGATGGGTGTCGGGCGATCACCCCTCCACTTT.

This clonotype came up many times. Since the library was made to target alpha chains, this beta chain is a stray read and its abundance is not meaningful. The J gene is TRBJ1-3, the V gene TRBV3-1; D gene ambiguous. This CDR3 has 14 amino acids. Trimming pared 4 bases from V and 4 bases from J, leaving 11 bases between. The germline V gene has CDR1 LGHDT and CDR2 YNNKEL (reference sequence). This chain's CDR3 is CASSPVFSGNTIYF. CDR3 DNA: TGTGCCAGCAGCCCCGTCTTTTCCGGAAACACCATATATTTT.

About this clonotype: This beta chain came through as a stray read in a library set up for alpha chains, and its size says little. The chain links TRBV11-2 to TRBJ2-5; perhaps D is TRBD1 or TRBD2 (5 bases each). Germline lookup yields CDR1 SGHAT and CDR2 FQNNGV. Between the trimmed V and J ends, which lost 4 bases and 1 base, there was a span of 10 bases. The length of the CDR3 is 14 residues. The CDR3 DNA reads TGTGCCAGCAGCTCGGGACCCTTCCAAGAGACCCAGTACTTC. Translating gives CASSSGPFQETQYF.

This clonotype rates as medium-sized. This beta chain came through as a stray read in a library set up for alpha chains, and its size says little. DNA of the CDR3: TGTGCCAGCAGTTACTTGGGTACTGAAGCTTTCTTT. It specifies CASSYLGTEAFF. The chain uses TRBV6-5 and TRBJ1-1; D remains ambiguous. V lost 1 base, J lost 5 bases, and 5 bases lay in between. CDR1 is MNHEY, CDR2 SVGAGI, per germline. This CDR3 spans 12 amino acids.

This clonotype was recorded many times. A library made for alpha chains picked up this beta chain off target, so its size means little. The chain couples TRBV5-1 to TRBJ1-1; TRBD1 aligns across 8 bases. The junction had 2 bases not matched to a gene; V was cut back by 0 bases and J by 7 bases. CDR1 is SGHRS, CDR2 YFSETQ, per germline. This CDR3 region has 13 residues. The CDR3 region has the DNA TGCGCCAGCAGCTTGGCAGGACAGGGTGAAGCTTTCTTT. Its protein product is CASSLAGQGEAFF.

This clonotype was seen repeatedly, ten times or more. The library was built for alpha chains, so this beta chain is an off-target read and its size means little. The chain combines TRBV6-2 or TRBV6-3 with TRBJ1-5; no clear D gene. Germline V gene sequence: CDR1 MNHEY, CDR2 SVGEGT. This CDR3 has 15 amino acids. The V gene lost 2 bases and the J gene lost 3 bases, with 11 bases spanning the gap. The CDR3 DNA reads TGTGCCAGCAGTTACGAGGGTCGCTACAATCAGCCCCAGCATTTT. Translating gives CASSYEGRYNQPQHF.

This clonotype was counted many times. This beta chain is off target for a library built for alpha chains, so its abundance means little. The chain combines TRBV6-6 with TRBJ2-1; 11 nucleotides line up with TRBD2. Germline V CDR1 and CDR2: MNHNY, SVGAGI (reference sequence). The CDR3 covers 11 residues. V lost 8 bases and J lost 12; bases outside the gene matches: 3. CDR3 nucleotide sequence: TGTGCCAGCGATACTAGCGGGAGGCAGTTCTTC. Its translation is CASDTSGRQFF.

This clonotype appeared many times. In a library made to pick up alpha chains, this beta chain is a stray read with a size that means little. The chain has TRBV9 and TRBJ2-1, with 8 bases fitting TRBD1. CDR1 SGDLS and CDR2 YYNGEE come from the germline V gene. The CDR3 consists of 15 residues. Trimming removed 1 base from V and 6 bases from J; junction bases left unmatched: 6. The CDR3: CASSVRGQGPNEQFF. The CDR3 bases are TGTGCCAGCAGCGTAAGAGGACAGGGCCCCAATGAGCAGTTCTTC.

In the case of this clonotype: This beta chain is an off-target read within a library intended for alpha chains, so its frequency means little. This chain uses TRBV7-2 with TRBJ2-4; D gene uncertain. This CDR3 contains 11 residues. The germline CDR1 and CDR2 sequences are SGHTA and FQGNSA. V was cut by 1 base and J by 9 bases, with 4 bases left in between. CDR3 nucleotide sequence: TGTGCCAGCAGCTTAGAAAGCATTCAGTACTTC. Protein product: CASSLESIQYF.

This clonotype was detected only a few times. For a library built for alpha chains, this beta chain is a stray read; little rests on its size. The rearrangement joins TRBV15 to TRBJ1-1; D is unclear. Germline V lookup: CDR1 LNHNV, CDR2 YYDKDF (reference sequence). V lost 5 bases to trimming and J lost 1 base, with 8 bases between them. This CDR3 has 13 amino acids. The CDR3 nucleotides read TGTGCCACCAGCCCCTCCAGGAACACTGAAGCTTTCTTT. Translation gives CATSPSRNTEAFF.

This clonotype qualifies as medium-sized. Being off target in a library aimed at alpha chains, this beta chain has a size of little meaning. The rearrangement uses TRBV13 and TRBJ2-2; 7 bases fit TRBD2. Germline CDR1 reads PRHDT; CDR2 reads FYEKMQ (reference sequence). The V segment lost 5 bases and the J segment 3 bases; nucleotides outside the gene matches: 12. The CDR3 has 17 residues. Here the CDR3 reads CASSRGPVAGHTGELFF. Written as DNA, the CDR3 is TGTGCCAGCAGCCGAGGTCCTGTAGCGGGTCACACCGGGGAGCTGTTTTTT.

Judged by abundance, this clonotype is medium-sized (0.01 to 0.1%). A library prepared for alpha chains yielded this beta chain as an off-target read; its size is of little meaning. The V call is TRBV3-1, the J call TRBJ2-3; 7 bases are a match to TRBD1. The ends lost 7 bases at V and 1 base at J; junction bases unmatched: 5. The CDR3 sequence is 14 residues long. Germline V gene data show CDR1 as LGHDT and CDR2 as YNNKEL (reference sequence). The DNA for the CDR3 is TGTGCCAGCACCGCCCAGGGGGGCACAGATACGCAGTATTTT. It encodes CASTAQGGTDTQYF.

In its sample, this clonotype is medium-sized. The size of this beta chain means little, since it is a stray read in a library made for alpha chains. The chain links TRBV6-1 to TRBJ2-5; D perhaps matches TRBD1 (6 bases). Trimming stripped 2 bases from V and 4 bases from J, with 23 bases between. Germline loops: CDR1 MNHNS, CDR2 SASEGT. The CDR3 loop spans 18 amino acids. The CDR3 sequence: CASSESAGADPGSETQYF. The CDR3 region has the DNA TGTGCCAGCAGTGAATCAGCAGGGGCGGACCCAGGGTCAGAGACCCAGTACTTC.

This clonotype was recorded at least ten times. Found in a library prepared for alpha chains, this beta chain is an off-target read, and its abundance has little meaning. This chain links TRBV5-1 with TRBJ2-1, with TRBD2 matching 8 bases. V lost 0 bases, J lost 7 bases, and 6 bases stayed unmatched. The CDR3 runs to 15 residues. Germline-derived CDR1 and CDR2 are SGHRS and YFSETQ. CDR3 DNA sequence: TGCGCCAGCAGCTTGGATCCAGCGGGAGTGAATGAGCAGTTCTTC. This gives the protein CASSLDPAGVNEQFF.

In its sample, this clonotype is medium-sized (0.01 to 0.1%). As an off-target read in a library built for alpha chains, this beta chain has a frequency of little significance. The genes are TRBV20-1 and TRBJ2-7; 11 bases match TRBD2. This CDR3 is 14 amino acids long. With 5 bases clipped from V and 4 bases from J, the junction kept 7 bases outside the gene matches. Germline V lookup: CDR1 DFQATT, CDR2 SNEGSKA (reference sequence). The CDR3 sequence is CSAFTSGSGYEQYF. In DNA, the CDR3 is TGCAGTGCTTTTACTAGCGGGAGCGGATACGAGCAGTACTTC.

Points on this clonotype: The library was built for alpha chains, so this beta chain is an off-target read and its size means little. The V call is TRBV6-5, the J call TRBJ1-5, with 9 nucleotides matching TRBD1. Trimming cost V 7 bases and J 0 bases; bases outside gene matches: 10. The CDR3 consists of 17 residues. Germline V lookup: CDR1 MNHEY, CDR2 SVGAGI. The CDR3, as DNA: TGTGCCAGCACCGAACCCGGGACAGGGTTTAGCAATCAGCCCCAGCATTTT. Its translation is CASTEPGTGFSNQPQHF.